A selection of T cell receptor beta chains follows, all from one sample in a study of response to subunit inactivated influenza vaccine. TCRdb analysed the RT-PCR reads with MiXCR anew, one entry per CDR3 protein. The data show around 320,000 distinct CDR3 sequences, with 22% seen just once and 9% to 12% held by the top ten. The starting material was PBMCs from blood, obtained roughly 20 months after vaccination. Receptor source: a man aged 45-69 years who received an inactivated influenza vaccine. Each CDR3 is given with its conserved first and last residue. A D gene is named only where the DNA matches it firmly. Clone size, where shown, is once, few, many, or a class for clones that have expanded.

v_call	clone_size	d_call	j_call	cdr3_nt	cdr3_aa
TRBV4-2	few	NA	TRBJ1-3	TGTGCCAGCAGCCAAGACGGCGGTAATGGAAACACCATATATTTT	CASSQDGGNGNTIYF
TRBV28	many	NA	TRBJ1-2	TGTGCCAGCCTAGATATTGCCTATGGCTACACCTTC	CASLDIAYGYTF
TRBV7-8	few	NA	TRBJ1-4	TGTGCCAGCAGCCCTCAGGGTATTTATGAAAAACTGTTTTTT	CASSPQGIYEKLFF
TRBV30	NA	NA	TRBJ2-1	TGTGCCTGGAGTGTACCTTGGCCAGGGAGATCGGGAGCGGATAATGAGCAGTTCTTC	CAWSVPWPGRSGADNEQFF
TRBV7-2	few	NA	TRBJ1-2	TGTGCCAGCAGCTTAGATAGGGTCCTCGGTGGCTACACCTTC	CASSLDRVLGGYTF
TRBV5-6	few	NA	TRBJ2-7	TGTGCCAGCAGCCCCGGTCTGCCCTACGAGCAGTACTTC	CASSPGLPYEQYF
TRBV28	NA	TRBD1	TRBJ2-7	TGTGCCAGCAACCGGGACAGGGGTGTCCACGAGCAGTACTTC	CASNRDRGVHEQYF
TRBV5-1	NA	TRBD1	TRBJ1-4	TGCGCCAGCAGGCCGATGACAGGGAGTGAAAAACTGTTTTTT	CASRPMTGSEKLFF
TRBV20-1	few	NA	TRBJ2-1	TGCAGTGCTAGAGATAACCGGGGCTCCTACAATGAGCAGTTCTTC	CSARDNRGSYNEQFF
TRBV7-2	few	TRBD1	TRBJ1-6	TGTGCCAGCAAGGAAGCCGGGACAGATAATTCACCCCTCCACTTT	CASKEAGTDNSPLHF
TRBV2	many	NA	TRBJ1-5	TGTGCCAGCAGTCAGGAAAGCAATCAGCCCCAGCATTTT	CASSQESNQPQHF
TRBV21-1	few	NA	TRBJ2-3	TGTGCCAGCAGCTCCCCGGGACTAGGAAGAGATACGCAGTATTTT	CASSSPGLGRDTQYF
TRBV10-3	NA	TRBD2	TRBJ2-3	TGTGCCATCAGTGAGTCCGGCGGGAGTGCAGATACGCAGTATTTT	CAISESGGSADTQYF
TRBV5-1	NA	TRBD2	TRBJ2-1	TGCGCCAGCAGCTTTCAGGGACTAGCGGCTTACAATGAGCAGTTCTTC	CASSFQGLAAYNEQFF
TRBV4-3	few	TRBD1	TRBJ1-3	TGCGCCAGCAGCCAAGATTCCCCCGGACAGGGAGGAAACACCATATATTTT	CASSQDSPGQGGNTIYF
TRBV20-1	NA	NA	TRBJ2-1	TGCAGTGCCACCCCAAGCGACAATGAGCAGTTCTTC	CSATPSDNEQFF
TRBV7-2	NA	NA	TRBJ1-5	TGTGCCAGCAGCTTAGGAGGCAGGGTAGGCAATCAGCCCCAGCATTTT	CASSLGGRVGNQPQHF
TRBV12-3/TRBV12-4	few	NA	TRBJ2-7	TGTGCCAGCGCGGGTGAAAGTGTGGGGATTTACGAGCAGTACTTC	CASAGESVGIYEQYF
TRBV4-2	few	NA	TRBJ1-1	TGTGCCAGCAGCCAGGTTTCGGACTTTCGGCGAACTGAAGCTTTCTTT	CASSQVSDFRRTEAFF
TRBV24-1	NA	NA	TRBJ2-3	TGTGCCACCAGTGACCCCGGGAAGACAGATACGCAGTATTTT	CATSDPGKTDTQYF
TRBV29-1	NA	TRBD2	TRBJ2-3	TGCAGCGTTGAGACTAGCGCCCTGATCGGCACGCAGTATTTT	CSVETSALIGTQYF
TRBV7-2	many	NA	TRBJ1-1	TGTGCCAGCAGCTCCCCGAGGCCGGAGACTGAAGCTTTCTTT	CASSSPRPETEAFF
TRBV11-1	NA	NA	TRBJ2-1	TGTGCCAGCAACTGGACGATTCGGCAGTTCTTC	CASNWTIRQFF
TRBV12-3/TRBV12-4	few	NA	TRBJ1-4	TGTGCCAGCAGTTTGAAATCTTCAACTAATGAAAAACTGTTTTTT	CASSLKSSTNEKLFF